The clone carrying this TCR beta chain appeared a single time. Its target is not known. V shed 6 bases, J shed 6 bases, and the junction held 12 bases outside the gene matches. This CDR3 has 16 residues. Germline V gene data show CDR1 as SNHLY and CDR2 as FYNNEI. This entry comes from a study of tumor-infiltrating lymphocytes in primary liver carcinoma. As for the study in general: The tumors ranged from about 4.2 to 11 cm across and fell within stage T1-T3 N0M0.

Study results and limitations: Compared with tumor region pairs, tumor-adjacent and tumor-blood pairs overlapped less. Blood trailed tumors significantly in top-250-clone fraction (p = 0.039).

Joint extraction of RNA and DNA used roughly 20-33 mg of bulk tissue that was unsorted. Total RNA (approximately 0.5 ug) served as template for TCR beta cDNA synthesis primed by a constant-region primer. Slightly modified ARM-PCR with three nested multiplex PCR rounds yielded TCR beta libraries. Amplification in the first two PCR rounds was performed using TRBV1-TRBV30 forward primers and a C-beta reverse primer for approximately 10 cycles each. TCRdb independently ran MiXCR on the multiplex PCR reads; one entry per CDR3 protein. This table holds about 120,000 distinct CDR3 sequences, nearly 70% found once.

What was sequenced was tumor-adjacent normal liver tissue. The sequence was obtained from a woman aged 55-69 years with primary liver carcinoma and hepatitis B virus infection. The chain uses TRBV2 and TRBJ2-2, with 8 nucleotides matching TRBD2. CDR3 nucleotide sequence: TGTGCCAGCAGGTATCAGAGCGGGAGTGTCGCCGGGGAGCTGTTTTTT. This codes for CASRYQSGSVAGELFF.